This paragraph reports one TCR beta chain. This specimen comes from a study of Ad26.COV2.S vaccination and SARS-CoV-2 variants. Profiled with immunoSEQ multiplex PCR; TCRdb holds only in-frame clones, not every one. The sample lists under 550,000 clones, around 90% occurring once. Germline V gene sequence: CDR1 GTSNPN, CDR2 SVGIG (reference sequence). The CDR3 loop spans 15 amino acids. The germline V and J ends were trimmed by 1 base and 3 bases, with 12 bases remaining between them. Treatment in this sample: around 19 received Ad26.COV2.S at low or high dose, single or two shots; several received placebo; per-sample allocation not given. Sample collection was performed on day 63 after the first vaccine or placebo injection.

The chain uses TRBV30 and TRBJ2-2; D tentatively fits TRBD1 or TRBD2 (7 bases each). The source of this sequence is a person aged 18-65 years who received the Ad26.COV2.S COVID-19 vaccine or a placebo. Sample: peripheral blood, taken in a trial of Ad26.COV2.S vaccine versus placebo. CDR3 DNA: TGTGCCTGGAGTGGGGCAGGGGGGGACACCGGGGAGCTGTTTTTT. The encoded protein is CAWSGAGGDTGELFF. Based on the CDR3 plus reference TRBV30 and TRBJ2-2, the full variable domain is SQTIHQWPATLVQPVGSPLSLECTVEGTSNPNLYWYRQAAGRGLQLLFYSVGIGQISSEVPQNLSASRPQDRQFILSSKKLLLSDSGFYLCAWSGAGGDTGELFFGEGSRLTVL.